This TCR beta chain was recorded in a study of control samples from healthy donors and cancer patients. CDR1 SGHTA and CDR2 FQGTGA come from the germline V gene. The CDR3 is 15 amino acids. The V end was cut by 2 bases, the J end by 1 base, with 9 bases between. Assay: immunoSEQ multiplex PCR; the TCRdb copy retains only in-frame clones and omits some. The sample has about 98,000 clones; about 92% are singletons. The TCR sequence derives from a woman aged 18-35 years in good health. The genes are TRBV7-3 and TRBJ2-1; D is perhaps TRBD1 or TRBD2 (5 bases each). Sequencing input: blood. CDR3 nucleotides: TGTGCCAGCAGCTTAGGGACGCAATCCTACAATGAGCAGTTCTTC. Amino acid sequence: CASSLGTQSYNEQFF.